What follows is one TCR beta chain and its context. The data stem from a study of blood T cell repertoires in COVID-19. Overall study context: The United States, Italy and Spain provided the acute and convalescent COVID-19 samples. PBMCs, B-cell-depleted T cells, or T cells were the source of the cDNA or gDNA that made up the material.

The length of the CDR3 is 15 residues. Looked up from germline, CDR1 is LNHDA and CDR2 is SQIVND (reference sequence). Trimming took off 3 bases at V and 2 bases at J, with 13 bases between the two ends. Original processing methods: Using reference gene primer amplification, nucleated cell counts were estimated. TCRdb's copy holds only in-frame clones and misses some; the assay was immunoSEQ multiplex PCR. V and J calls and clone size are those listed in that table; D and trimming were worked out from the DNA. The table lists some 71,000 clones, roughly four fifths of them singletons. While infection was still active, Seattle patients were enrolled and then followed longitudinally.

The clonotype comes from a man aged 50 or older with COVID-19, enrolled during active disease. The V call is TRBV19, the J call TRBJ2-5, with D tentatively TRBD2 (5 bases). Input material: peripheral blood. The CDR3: CASSMAGQIQETQYF. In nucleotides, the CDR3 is TGTGCCAGTAGTATGGCGGGCCAGATTCAAGAGACCCAGTACTTC.